A selection of T cell receptor beta chains follows, all from one sample in a study of CD8 T cells in ankylosing spondylitis. TCRdb redid the calling of the 5' RACE reads with MiXCR, one entry per CDR3 protein. The sample carries hundreds of thousands of distinct CDR3 sequences, approximately 12% recorded once. Sequencing used blood, either unsorted or a sorted T cell fraction (not recorded which). The receptors were gathered from a male donor with ankylosing spondylitis. Both conserved end residues are part of each CDR3. D genes are given only for firm matches. Some rows have no size entry. The others give once, few or many, or a class for an expanded clone.

v_gene,d_gene,abundance,j_gene,CDR3aa,CDR3nt
TRBV4-3,-,many,TRBJ1-2,CASSQEAADGYTF,TGCGCCAGCAGCCAAGAGGCAGCTGATGGCTACACCTTC
TRBV12-3/TRBV12-4,-,few,TRBJ1-1,CASTIPGGNTEAFF,TGTGCCAGCACCATACCTGGGGGGAACACTGAAGCTTTCTTT
TRBV29-1,TRBD2,few,TRBJ2-1,CSVEFIRREVPYNEQFF,TGCAGCGTTGAATTTATCCGGCGGGAGGTCCCCTACAATGAGCAGTTCTTC
TRBV12-3/TRBV12-4,TRBD2,few,TRBJ2-7,CASSFSGGRLSEQYF,TGTGCCAGCAGTTTTTCGGGGGGGCGCCTTTCGGAGCAGTACTTC
TRBV20-1,-,many,TRBJ2-1,CSARDHPNLKGNGRRGNEQFF,TGCAGTGCTAGAGATCACCCGAACCTTAAGGGAAACGGGAGAAGGGGCAATGAGCAGTTCTTC
TRBV29-1,TRBD2,-,TRBJ2-7,CSVRGLVRGEQYF,TGCAGCGTACGAGGACTAGTTCGCGGCGAGCAGTACTTC
TRBV7-2,-,-,TRBJ2-7,CASSLRTRGYEQYF,TGTGCCAGCAGCTTAAGAACTCGCGGGTACGAGCAGTACTTC
TRBV7-7,-,many,TRBJ2-2,CASRPTSAGELFF,TGTGCTAGCAGACCTACTTCCGCCGGGGAGCTGTTTTTT
TRBV5-6,-,-,TRBJ2-7,CASSLGPNRAIEQYF,TGTGCCAGCAGCTTGGGCCCAAACAGGGCAATCGAGCAGTACTTC
TRBV7-9,-,-,TRBJ1-5,CASSYAGGGRQHF,TGTGCCAGCAGCTATGCCGGGGGGGGTCGCCAGCATTTT
TRBV29-1,TRBD1,many,TRBJ2-3,CSLGTGDPDTQYF,TGCAGCCTGGGGACAGGGGATCCAGATACGCAGTATTTT
TRBV5-1,-,many,TRBJ2-5,CASSPGHGQETQYF,TGCGCCAGCAGCCCCGGACATGGTCAAGAGACCCAGTACTTC
TRBV6-1,-,-,TRBJ2-1,CASTRTNTLYNEQFF,TGTGCCAGCACCCGGACAAATACTCTCTACAATGAGCAGTTCTTC
TRBV5-5,-,few,TRBJ2-3,CASSLGIYTDTQYF,TGTGCCAGCAGCTTAGGTATCTACACAGATACGCAGTATTTT
TRBV29-1,-,many,TRBJ2-7,CSISEGYEQYF,TGCAGCATCAGCGAGGGGTACGAGCAGTACTTC
TRBV6-6,-,few,TRBJ1-6,CAGRAPNSPLHF,TGTGCCGGCCGGGCCCCAAATTCACCCCTCCACTTT
TRBV6-6,-,-,TRBJ2-7,CASSLATYYEQYF,TGTGCCAGCAGCCTAGCTACCTACTACGAGCAGTACTTC
TRBV6-1,-,few,TRBJ1-4,CASTRHATNEKLFF,TGTGCCAGCACCAGACATGCAACTAATGAAAAACTGTTTTTT
TRBV4-3,-,many,TRBJ1-5,CASSQGSSGLLNQPQHF,TGCGCCAGCAGCCAAGGCTCTAGTGGACTCCTCAATCAGCCCCAGCATTTT
TRBV6-2/TRBV6-3,-,-,TRBJ1-1,CASGGYNTEAFF,TGTGCCAGCGGCGGGTATAACACTGAAGCTTTCTTT
TRBV20-1,TRBD2,few,TRBJ2-7,CSAGPAGASYEQYF,TGCAGTGCTGGGCCAGCGGGAGCCTCCTACGAGCAGTACTTC
TRBV6-1,TRBD1,-,TRBJ1-6,CASTRDREGNSPLHF,TGTGCCAGCACTCGGGACAGGGAGGGGAATTCACCCCTCCACTTT
TRBV27,-,-,TRBJ1-6,CASSLQFRDSPLHF,TGTGCCAGCAGTTTACAGTTCAGGGATTCACCCCTCCACTTT
TRBV5-1,-,-,TRBJ2-5,CASSRSGYQETQYF,TGCGCCAGCAGCCGGTCGGGATACCAAGAGACCCAGTACTTC
TRBV24-1,-,few,TRBJ2-1,CATAGGPGTSYNEQFF,TGTGCCACCGCTGGGGGCCCCGGAACATCCTACAATGAGCAGTTCTTC
TRBV18,-,many,TRBJ2-3,CASSPGDGTDTQYF,TGTGCCAGCTCACCAGGGGATGGGACAGATACGCAGTATTTT
TRBV12-3/TRBV12-4,-,-,TRBJ1-4,CASTLSVDGEKLFF,TGTGCCAGCACCTTGTCCGTAGATGGAGAAAAACTGTTTTTT
TRBV6-2/TRBV6-3,TRBD1,-,TRBJ2-7,CASSLQTGVDEQYF,TGTGCCAGCAGTTTACAGACAGGGGTGGACGAGCAGTACTTC
TRBV20-1,TRBD2,few,TRBJ2-7,CSAPGLAGAVTYEQYF,TGCAGTGCACCGGGACTAGCGGGAGCAGTGACCTACGAGCAGTACTTC
TRBV7-2,-,few,TRBJ2-3,CASSPPARDTQYF,TGTGCCAGCAGCCCCCCGGCTCGAGATACGCAGTATTTT
TRBV20-1,-,-,TRBJ1-1,CSARWNGPWWTEAFF,TGCAGTGCTAGATGGAACGGACCGTGGTGGACTGAAGCTTTCTTT
TRBV5-1,-,few,TRBJ2-1,CATDAGTGSYNEQFF,TGCGCCACAGACGCCGGGACGGGCTCCTACAATGAGCAGTTCTTC
TRBV5-1,-,-,TRBJ2-1,CASSFSTGNEQFF,TGCGCCAGCAGCTTTTCGACAGGCAATGAGCAGTTCTTC
TRBV10-2,-,many,TRBJ1-1,CASSGTANTEAFF,TGCGCCAGCAGTGGGACAGCGAACACTGAAGCTTTCTTT
TRBV12-3/TRBV12-4,TRBD1,-,TRBJ2-3,CASSLGDRDTDTQYF,TGTGCCAGCAGTTTAGGGGACAGGGATACAGATACGCAGTATTTT
TRBV7-2,-,few,TRBJ1-2,CASSRGRGTPGGYTF,TGTGCCAGCAGCCGGGGGCGAGGGACGCCTGGGGGCTACACCTTC
TRBV5-1,-,many,TRBJ2-5,CASSFTGFGSETQYF,TGCGCCAGCAGCTTTACAGGGTTTGGGAGCGAGACCCAGTACTTC
TRBV15,-,few,TRBJ2-7,CATSRDGSSIYEQYF,TGTGCCACCAGCAGAGATGGGTCCAGTATCTACGAGCAGTACTTC
TRBV20-1,-,-,TRBJ1-5,CSAGGGIYSNQPQHF,TGCAGTGCTGGGGGAGGAATTTATAGCAATCAGCCCCAGCATTTT
TRBV9,TRBD2,-,TRBJ2-3,CASSVGLAGVVGSTDTQYF,TGTGCCAGCAGCGTAGGCCTAGCGGGAGTAGTAGGGAGCACAGATACGCAGTATTTT
TRBV6-1,TRBD2,few,TRBJ2-1,CASRWTSGSKRSDNEQFF,TGTGCCAGCAGATGGACTAGCGGGAGTAAAAGGTCGGACAATGAGCAGTTCTTC
TRBV12-3/TRBV12-4,-,-,TRBJ2-3,CASSQQLTSTDTQYF,TGTGCCAGCAGCCAGCAGCTTACTAGCACAGATACGCAGTATTTT
TRBV6-4,-,-,TRBJ2-3,CASNGRGTTDTQYF,TGTGCCAGCAATGGGCGGGGTACCACAGATACGCAGTATTTT
TRBV29-1,-,few,TRBJ2-6,CSVTLFSSGANVLTF,TGCAGCGTTACTCTCTTTAGCTCTGGGGCCAACGTCCTGACTTTC